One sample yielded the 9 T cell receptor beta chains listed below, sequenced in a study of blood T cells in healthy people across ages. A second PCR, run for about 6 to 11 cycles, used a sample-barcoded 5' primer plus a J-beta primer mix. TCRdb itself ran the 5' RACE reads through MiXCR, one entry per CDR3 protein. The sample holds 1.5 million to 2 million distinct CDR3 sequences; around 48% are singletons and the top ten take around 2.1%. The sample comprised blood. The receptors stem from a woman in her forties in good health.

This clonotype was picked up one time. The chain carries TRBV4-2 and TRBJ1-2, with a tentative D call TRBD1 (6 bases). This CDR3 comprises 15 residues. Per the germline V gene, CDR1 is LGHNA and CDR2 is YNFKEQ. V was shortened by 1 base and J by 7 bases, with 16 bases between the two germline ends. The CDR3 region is CASSQGGQPTGGYTF. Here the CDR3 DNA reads TGTGCCAGCAGCCAAGGTGGACAGCCGACGGGTGGCTACACCTTC.

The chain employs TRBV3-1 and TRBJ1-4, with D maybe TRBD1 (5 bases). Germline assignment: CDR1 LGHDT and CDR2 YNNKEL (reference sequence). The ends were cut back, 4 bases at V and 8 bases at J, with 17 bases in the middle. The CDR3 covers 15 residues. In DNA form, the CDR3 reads TGTGCCAGCAGCCCAAAAGGGGCGGTGGGGGAAAAACTGTTTTTT. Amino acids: CASSPKGAVGEKLFF.

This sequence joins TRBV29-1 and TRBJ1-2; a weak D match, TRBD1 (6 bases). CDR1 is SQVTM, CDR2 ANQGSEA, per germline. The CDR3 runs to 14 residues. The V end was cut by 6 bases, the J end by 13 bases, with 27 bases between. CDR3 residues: CSVTPRQARVAGTF. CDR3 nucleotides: TGCAGCGTGACCCCCCGACAGGCCCGAGTTGCGGGCACCTTC. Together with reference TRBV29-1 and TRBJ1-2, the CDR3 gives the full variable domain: SAVISQKPSRDICQRGTSLTIQCQVDSQVTMMFWYRQQPGQSLTLIATANQGSEATYESGFVIDKFPISRPNLTFSTLTVSNMSPEDSSIYLCSVTPRQARVAGTFGSGTRLTVV.

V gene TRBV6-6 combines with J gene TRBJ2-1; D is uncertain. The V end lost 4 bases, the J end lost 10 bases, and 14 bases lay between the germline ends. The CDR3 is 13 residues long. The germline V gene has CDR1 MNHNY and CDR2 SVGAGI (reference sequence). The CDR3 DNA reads TGTGCCAGCAGTTGGCAAGGAAGGGAAGAGCAGTTCTTC. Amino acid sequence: CASSWQGREEQFF.

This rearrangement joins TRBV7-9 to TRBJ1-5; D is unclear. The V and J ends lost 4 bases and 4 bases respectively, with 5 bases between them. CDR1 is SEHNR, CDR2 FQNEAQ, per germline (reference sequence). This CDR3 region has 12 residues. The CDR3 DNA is TGTGCCAGCAGCTCCGTAAATCAGCCCCAGCATTTT. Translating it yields CASSSVNQPQHF.

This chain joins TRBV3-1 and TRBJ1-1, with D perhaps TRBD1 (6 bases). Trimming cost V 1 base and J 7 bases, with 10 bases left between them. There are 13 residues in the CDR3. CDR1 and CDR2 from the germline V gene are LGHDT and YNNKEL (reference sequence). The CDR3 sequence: CASSQATGDEAFF. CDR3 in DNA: TGTGCCAGCAGCCAAGCGACAGGTGATGAAGCTTTCTTT.

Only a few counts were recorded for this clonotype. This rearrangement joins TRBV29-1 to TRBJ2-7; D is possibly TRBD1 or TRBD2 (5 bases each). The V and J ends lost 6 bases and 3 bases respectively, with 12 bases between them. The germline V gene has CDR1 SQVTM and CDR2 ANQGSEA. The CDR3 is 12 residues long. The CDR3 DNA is TGCAGCGTAGAGGGACCAGTCTACGAGCAGTACTTC. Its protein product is CSVEGPVYEQYF.

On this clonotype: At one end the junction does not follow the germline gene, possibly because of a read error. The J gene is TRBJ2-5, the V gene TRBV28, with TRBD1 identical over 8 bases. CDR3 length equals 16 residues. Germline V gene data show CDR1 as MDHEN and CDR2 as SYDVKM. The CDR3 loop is CASSFSKTGVQGTQYF. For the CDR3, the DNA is TGTGCCAGCAGTTTCTCCAAGACAGGGGTCCAAGGGACCCAGTACTTC.

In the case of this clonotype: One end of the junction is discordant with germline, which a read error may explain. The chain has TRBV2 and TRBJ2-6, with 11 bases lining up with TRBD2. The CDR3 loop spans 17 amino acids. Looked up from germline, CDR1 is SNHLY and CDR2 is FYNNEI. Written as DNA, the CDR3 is TGTGCCAGCAGTGATAGCGGGGGGGCCTCTGGGGCCGACGTCCTGACTTTC. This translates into CASSDSGGASGADVLTF.